The 21 T cell receptor beta chains reported below all come from one sample, sequenced in a study of cytomegalovirus exposure and HLA in healthy donors. 60 Vbeta and 13 Jbeta primers were used in PCR. TCRdb's copy holds only in-frame clones and misses some; the assay was immunoSEQ multiplex PCR. Of more than 110,000 clones in the sample, 70% are singletons; the top ten hold 1.6%. Sequencing was performed on PBMCs. Every receptor here comes from a woman aged 30 to 39 in good health and CMV-seronegative.

This rearrangement joins TRBV18 to TRBJ2-7; 10 bases map to TRBD2. CDR1 and CDR2 (germline): KGHSH, LQKENI. V was pared by 2 bases and J by 6 bases, with 13 bases of the junction left unmatched. The CDR3 spans 17 residues. This chain's CDR3 is CASSPSSSGGPGGEQYV. The CDR3 region has the DNA TGTGCCAGCTCACCATCGTCTAGCGGGGGTCCGGGGGGCGAGCAGTACGTC.

The chain links TRBV28 to TRBJ1-2; maybe TRBD1 (6 bases). Germline lookup yields CDR1 MDHEN and CDR2 SYDVKM. The V and J ends lost 3 bases and 0 bases respectively, with 17 bases between them. There are 17 residues in the CDR3. The CDR3, as DNA: TGTGCCAGCAGTTTGTCCGCGGGGGGGGGCGCTAACTATGGCTACACCTTC. Its translation is CASSLSAGGGANYGYTF.

This clone was found a few times. The chain has TRBV15 and TRBJ2-7, with 9 bases that match TRBD2. V dropped 2 bases and J dropped 7; count of bases not matched to a gene: 3. This CDR3 region has 13 residues. Looked up from germline, CDR1 is LNHNV and CDR2 is YYDKDF (reference sequence). CDR3 nucleotides: TGTGCCACCAGCAGACTAGCGGGGAGGGAGCAGTACGTC. Encoded protein: CATSRLAGREQYV.

This chain uses TRBV5-5 with TRBJ2-3; 9 bases align to TRBD1. The J segment lost 5 bases and the V segment lost 3 bases, leaving 10 bases of the junction unmatched. The germline V gene has CDR1 SGHKS and CDR2 YYEKEE (reference sequence). This CDR3 contains 16 residues. The CDR3 DNA reads TGTGCCAGCAGCTGGTACGGGACAGGGAAAGAAGATACGCAGTATTTT. This codes for CASSWYGTGKEDTQYF.

J is TRBJ2-3 and V is TRBV5-1; unclear D gene. This CDR3 contains 14 residues. Germline values: CDR1 SGHRS, CDR2 YFSETQ. The germline V and J ends were trimmed by 4 bases and 2 bases, with 11 bases remaining between them. The chain's CDR3 is CASSGQDPTDTQYF. Here the CDR3 DNA reads TGCGCCAGCAGCGGGCAAGATCCCACAGATACGCAGTATTTT.

The chain joins TRBV16 to TRBJ1-1, with D possibly matching TRBD1 (6 bases). CDR1 and CDR2 from the germline V gene are KGHSY and FQNENV. This CDR3 comprises 13 residues. V lost 5 bases and J lost 2, with 9 bases in between. The CDR3 sequence: CASSSRGNTEAFF. CDR3 in DNA: TGTGCCAGCAGCTCCAGGGGCAACACTGAAGCTTTCTTT.

This chain joins TRBV21-1 and TRBJ1-2; TRBD1 is the table's D call and was not checked against the DNA. TRBV21-1 is classified as a pseudogene. The CDR3 spans 15 residues. The DNA for the CDR3 is TGTGCCAGCAGCCCACTTAAAAACAGGTACTATGGCTACACCTTC. Its translation: CASSPLKNRYYGYTF.

The V and J genes are TRBV6-5 and TRBJ1-6; the match to TRBD1 covers 9 bases. Unmatched junction bases numbered 7, after V lost 6 bases and J lost 7 bases. The CDR3 runs to 15 residues. The germline V gene encodes CDR1 MNHEY and CDR2 SVGAGI. CDR3 residues: CASSQEGTGNSPLHF. DNA for the CDR3: TGTGCCAGCAGCCAAGAAGGGACAGGGAATTCACCCCTCCACTTT.

The chain couples TRBV6-5 to TRBJ1-5; D is uncertain. Germline CDR1 reads MNHEY; CDR2 reads SVGAGI. This CDR3 has 13 residues. The germline V and J ends were trimmed by 5 bases and 6 bases, with 11 bases remaining between them. CDR3 sequence: CASSPSPGQPQHF. Written as DNA, the CDR3 is TGTGCCAGCAGTCCCTCCCCGGGTCAGCCCCAGCATTTT.

The genes are TRBV7-9 and TRBJ2-5, with D possibly being TRBD2 (6 bases). Germline V lookup: CDR1 SEHNR, CDR2 FQNEAQ (reference sequence). The CDR3 length is 16 residues. V was trimmed by 2 bases and J by 2 bases, leaving 15 bases between them. In DNA form, the CDR3 reads TGTGCCAGCAGCTTACTTCCAGCGGGTGGTCAAGAGACCCAGTACTTC. Its translation: CASSLLPAGGQETQYF.

The V call is TRBV2, the J call TRBJ2-5; 8 bases map to TRBD2. The CDR3 covers 14 residues. Trimming removed 9 bases from V and 3 bases from J; junction bases left unmatched: 9. Germline CDR1 is SNHLY and CDR2 is FYNNEI. The CDR3, as DNA: TGTGCCAGTGGGGCCGGGACTAGGAAAGAGACCCAGTACTTC. As protein: CASGAGTRKETQYF.

This clone appeared many times. An end of the junction differs from the germline gene, which may be a read error. This chain uses TRBV7-7 with TRBJ2-1; the D gene is possibly TRBD1 (6 bases). The CDR3 has 13 amino acids. Germline loops: CDR1 SSHAT, CDR2 FNYEAQ (reference sequence). The CDR3 region has the DNA TGTGCTAGCAGCTTGGGACAAGGCGATGAGCAGTTCTTC. As protein: CASSLGQGDEQFF.

The genes are TRBV7-9 and TRBJ2-6, with TRBD1 identical over 9 bases. Losses at the gene ends were 7 bases for V and 1 base for J; bases not matched to a gene: 8. CDR1 and CDR2 from the germline V gene are SEHNR and FQNEAQ (reference sequence). The CDR3 sequence is 17 residues long. The CDR3 bases are TGTGCCAGCACCCTAGGGGGGACAGGGTCTGGGGCCAACGTCCTGACTTTC. As protein: CASTLGGTGSGANVLTF.

The chain has TRBV6-1 and TRBJ2-5; D is unclear. This CDR3 region has 14 residues. Germline loops: CDR1 MNHNS, CDR2 SASEGT. The V gene lost 4 bases and the J gene lost 5 bases, with 14 bases spanning the gap. As DNA, the CDR3 is TGTGCCAGCAGTGTCGAAGCGATGAGTGAGACCCAGTACTTC. Protein sequence: CASSVEAMSETQYF.

The rearrangement links TRBV4-2 to TRBJ2-3; D gene ambiguous. V was shortened by 1 base and J by 1 base, with 18 bases between the two germline ends. The germline CDR1 and CDR2 sequences are LGHNA and YNFKEQ. The CDR3 extends over 18 amino acids. CDR3 in DNA: TGTGCCAGCAGCCAAGCCGGTCATGGCGCGGCGGGCACAGATACGCAGTATTTT. Amino acid sequence: CASSQAGHGAAGTDTQYF.

The chain recombines TRBV11-3 with TRBJ2-7; D unresolved. V was cut by 5 bases and J by 2 bases, with 10 bases left in between. The V gene's germline CDR1 is SGHNT and CDR2 YENEEA. The CDR3 runs to 13 residues. The CDR3 DNA sequence: TGTGCCAGCAGCACGGGTTTAACCTACGAGCAGTACTTC. It encodes CASSTGLTYEQYF.

The rearrangement uses TRBV5-8 and TRBJ1-6; D gene uncertain. V was clipped by 4 bases and J by 2 bases, with 10 bases between them. CDR3 size: 15 residues. Germline V CDR1 and CDR2: SGHTS, YDEGEE. The CDR3 loop is CASSGRQPYNSPLHF. The DNA for the CDR3 is TGTGCCAGCAGCGGGCGACAACCCTATAATTCACCCCTCCACTTT.

The chain combines TRBV12-1 with TRBJ2-7; TRBD1, the D gene given by the table, was not confirmed from the DNA. TRBV12-1 is recorded as a pseudogene. This CDR3 region has 16 residues. CDR3 nucleotides: TGTGCCAGCAGCTCCGAAGTAGGGGGTCGACCCCCTGAGCAGTACTTC. Residues: CASSSEVGGRPPEQYF.

The chain combines TRBV5-6 with TRBJ1-1, with TRBD1 as a possible D gene (5 bases). The germline V gene has CDR1 SGHDT and CDR2 YYEEEE. The CDR3 runs to 13 residues. Trimming took off 4 bases at V and 5 bases at J, with 12 bases between the two ends. CDR3 in DNA: TGTGCCAGCAGCGGAGTTCAGGGTACTGAAGCTTTCTTT. It yields the protein CASSGVQGTEAFF. Complete variable domain (other parts from reference TRBV5-6 and TRBJ1-1): DAGVTQSPTHLIKTRGQQVTLRCSPKSGHDTVSWYQQALGQGPQFIFQYYEEEERQRGNFPDRFSGHQFPNYSSELNVNALLLGDSALYLCASSGVQGTEAFFGQGTRLTVV.

V and J are TRBV7-9 and TRBJ1-3; 10 bases align to TRBD1. Germline V lookup: CDR1 SEHNR, CDR2 FQNEAQ (reference sequence). Trimming removed 4 bases from V and 7 bases from J; junction bases left unmatched: 1. The CDR3 is made up of 13 amino acids. CDR3 DNA sequence: TGTGCCAGCAGCTGGGGACAGGGGAACACCATATATTTT. Its protein is CASSWGQGNTIYF.

This clone has a handful of counts. The rearrangement joins TRBV5-4 to TRBJ2-1; D is possibly TRBD1 (6 bases). CDR3 size: 11 residues. V was cut by 5 bases and J by 8 bases, with 8 bases left in between. Germline V gene lookup returns CDR1 SGHNT and CDR2 YYREEE (reference sequence). The DNA for the CDR3 is TGTGCCAGCAGACAGGGAGATGAGCAGTTCTTC. Translating gives CASRQGDEQFF. Using reference TRBV5-4 and TRBJ2-1 for the parts outside the CDR3, the full variable domain is ETGVTQSPTHLIKTRGQQVTLRCSSQSGHNTVSWYQQALGQGPQFIFQYYREEENGRGNFPPRFSGLQFPNYSSELNVNALELDDSALYLCASRQGDEQFFGPGTRLTVL.